What follows are 25 T cell receptor beta chains derived from one specimen sequenced in a study of blood T cell repertoires in COVID-19. The assay was immunoSEQ multiplex PCR, and TCRdb's table has in-frame clones only and misses some. The sample has around 250,000 clones, 85% seen once. Sequenced: PBMCs or T cells enriched from blood (not recorded which). All receptors derive from a woman aged 50 to 60 who had been exposed to COVID-19.

The chain links TRBV5-1 to TRBJ1-1; 8 bases fit TRBD1. The CDR3 is made up of 15 amino acids. Per germline, CDR1 SGHRS and CDR2 YFSETQ. With 3 bases clipped from V and 1 base from J, the junction kept 5 bases outside the gene matches. The CDR3 DNA is TGCGCCAGCAGCTGGACCGGGACAGGGAACACTGAAGCTTTCTTT. Residues: CASSWTGTGNTEAFF. The entire variable domain, with the rest obtained from reference TRBV5-1 and TRBJ1-1, is as follows: KAGVTQTPRYLIKTRGQQVTLSCSPISGHRSVSWYQQTPGQGLQFLFEYFSETQRNKGNFPGRFSGRQFSNSRSEMNVSTLELGDSALYLCASSWTGTGNTEAFFGQGTRLTVV.

The chain joins TRBV24-1 to TRBJ1-5; weak D call: TRBD1 (6 bases). There are 15 residues in the CDR3. The V and J ends lost 2 bases and 7 bases respectively, with 14 bases between them. Germline assignment: CDR1 KGHDR and CDR2 SFDVKD. The CDR3 here is CATSDSRQVGQPQHF. Written as DNA, the CDR3 is TGTGCCACCAGTGATTCGAGACAGGTCGGACAGCCCCAGCATTTT.

The chain couples TRBV19 to TRBJ2-4; possibly TRBD2 for D (5 bases). Per the germline V gene, CDR1 is LNHDA and CDR2 is SQIVND (reference sequence). CDR3 length: 13 amino acids. Trimming removed 6 bases from V and 8 bases from J, with 14 bases in between. In DNA, the CDR3 is TGTGCCAGTAGCCTGTGGGGAGAGGACATTCAGTACTTC. Residues: CASSLWGEDIQYF.

The rearrangement uses TRBV28 and TRBJ1-5; D is uncertain. V lost 4 bases and J lost 6, with 13 bases in between. CDR3 size: 14 residues. The germline gives CDR1 MDHEN, CDR2 SYDVKM. This CDR3 reads CASSSPGGIQPQHF. The CDR3 coding sequence is TGTGCCAGCAGTTCACCGGGAGGTATTCAGCCCCAGCATTTT.

The rearrangement uses TRBV18 and TRBJ1-3; no reliable D call. V was shortened by 6 bases and J by 0 bases, with 12 bases between the two germline ends. This CDR3 comprises 15 residues. The germline V gene encodes CDR1 KGHSH and CDR2 LQKENI. The CDR3 loop reads CASSFDLNSGNTIYF. CDR3 DNA sequence: TGTGCCAGCTCCTTCGACTTGAACTCTGGAAACACCATATATTTT.

J is TRBJ2-1 and V is TRBV7-9; unclear D gene. Germline loops: CDR1 SEHNR, CDR2 FQNEAQ (reference sequence). The length of the CDR3 is 14 residues. The V and J ends lost 1 base and 7 bases respectively, with 11 bases between them. For the CDR3, the DNA is TGTGCCAGCAGCTTAGTAGCCGGGTTGAATGAGCAGTTCTTC. It specifies CASSLVAGLNEQFF.

This chain links TRBV7-3 with TRBJ2-2, with 7 positions matching TRBD1. The trim removed 5 bases at V and 3 bases at J, leaving 6 bases unmatched. The CDR3 covers 15 residues. CDR1 is SGHTA, CDR2 FQGTGA, per germline. The CDR3 region has the DNA TGTGCCAGCAGCCTTCGACAGGGTTACACCGGGGAGCTGTTTTTT. Protein sequence: CASSLRQGYTGELFF.

The CDR3 region is CASSMRDSGANVLTF. Here the CDR3 DNA reads TGTGCCAGTAGTATGAGGGACTCTGGGGCCAACGTCCTGACTTTC. The V and J genes are TRBV19 and TRBJ2-6; possible D gene TRBD2, 5 bases. The CDR3 has 15 amino acids. V lost 3 bases, J lost 0 bases, and 6 bases lay in between. Germline lookup yields CDR1 LNHDA and CDR2 SQIVND (reference sequence).

The chain carries TRBV19 and TRBJ1-1, with D possibly TRBD1 on 5 matching bases. Between the trimmed V and J ends, which lost 1 base and 0 bases, there was a span of 12 bases. The length of the CDR3 is 16 residues. Germline V lookup: CDR1 LNHDA, CDR2 SQIVND (reference sequence). The CDR3: CASSIGGASLNTEAFF. For the CDR3, the DNA is TGTGCCAGTAGTATAGGGGGCGCTTCCCTGAACACTGAAGCTTTCTTT.

This sequence joins TRBV11-2 and TRBJ2-1; 15 bases align to TRBD2. From germline, CDR1 is SGHAT and CDR2 FQNNGV. Trimming took 5 bases from V and 8 from J; bases not matched to a gene: 7. The CDR3 contains 16 residues. CDR3 DNA: TGTGCCAGCAGCCGGACTAGCGGGGGGGCCGTCGATGAGCAGTTCTTC. Encoded protein: CASSRTSGGAVDEQFF.

This chain connects TRBV2 to TRBJ1-3; TRBD1 might be the D (6 bases). CDR1 is SNHLY and CDR2 is FYNNEI in the germline V gene. The V end was cut by 5 bases, the J end by 3 bases, with 11 bases between. The CDR3 is made up of 14 amino acids. The CDR3 is CASSSQGGGNTIYF. In DNA form, the CDR3 reads TGTGCCAGCAGTTCACAGGGTGGTGGAAACACCATATATTTT.

J is TRBJ1-2 and V is TRBV29-1, with D perhaps matching TRBD1 (5 bases). Germline V gene data show CDR1 as SQVTM and CDR2 as ANQGSEA. The ends were cut back, 6 bases at V and 8 bases at J, with 16 bases in the middle. This CDR3 region has 12 residues. The CDR3 protein is CSVEAGGGGYTF. The DNA for the CDR3 is TGCAGCGTGGAGGCTGGTGGGGGGGGCTACACCTTC.

In DNA, the CDR3 is TGTGCCAGCAGCTCCTCGACAGGAGACTACGAGCAGTACTTC. Protein sequence: CASSSSTGDYEQYF. The chain carries TRBV7-9 and TRBJ2-7; tentatively, D is TRBD1 (6 bases). The CDR3 spans 14 residues. Germline loops: CDR1 SEHNR, CDR2 FQNEAQ (reference sequence). V lost 4 bases to trimming and J lost 3 bases, with 13 bases between them.

In DNA, the CDR3 is TGTGCCAGTTCGCCCCGGGAGACGATCTATGGCTACACCTTC. Its translation: CASSPRETIYGYTF. V and J are TRBV19 and TRBJ1-2; the D is unclear. This CDR3 spans 14 amino acids. The V end was cut by 8 bases, the J end by 4 bases, with 17 bases between. Germline CDR1 LNHDA, CDR2 SQIVND (reference sequence).

The chain joins TRBV5-4 to TRBJ2-1; 9 positions agree with TRBD1. CDR3 length: 15 residues. Germline V gives CDR1 SGHNT, CDR2 YYREEE (reference sequence). Germline trimming cut 3 bases from V and 3 bases from J; bases unmatched to any gene: 4. The CDR3 is CASSYPGQGYNEQFF. CDR3 bases: TGTGCCAGCAGCTATCCGGGACAGGGCTACAATGAGCAGTTCTTC.

The gene calls are TRBV7-2 and TRBJ2-1; D is undetermined. Trimming took off 1 base at V and 10 bases at J, with 11 bases between the two ends. Germline V CDR1 and CDR2: SGHTA, FQGNSA. This CDR3 is 13 amino acids long. The CDR3 here is CASSLEALREQFF. The DNA of the CDR3 is TGTGCCAGCAGCTTAGAGGCGCTCAGGGAGCAGTTCTTC.

This clone was counted between two and nine times. The J gene is TRBJ1-5, the V gene TRBV28; perhaps TRBD1 as D (6 bases). Germline V gene lookup returns CDR1 MDHEN and CDR2 SYDVKM. This CDR3 contains 15 residues. Trimming shortened V by 5 bases and J by 1 base, and 12 bases separated the two germline ends. The DNA for the CDR3 is TGTGCCAGCAGTCCGGACAGTTTAAGCAATCAGCCCCAGCATTTT. Translating gives CASSPDSLSNQPQHF.

This clone was detected a few times. The chain combines TRBV3-1 (or the pseudogene TRBV3-2) with TRBJ1-1, with a weak D call TRBD1 (5 bases). Germline V gene data show CDR1 as LGHDT and CDR2 as YNNKEL (reference sequence). The CDR3 runs 15 residues. The V end was cut by 4 bases, the J end by 5 bases, with 17 bases between. The CDR3 spells CASSRTGGAQTEAFF. The CDR3 DNA follows: TGTGCCAGCAGCCGAACAGGTGGAGCTCAGACTGAAGCTTTCTTT.

The chain combines TRBV18 with TRBJ1-6, with 8 nucleotides matching TRBD1. CDR1 KGHSH and CDR2 LQKENI come from the germline V gene. Unmatched junction bases numbered 4, after V lost 4 bases and J lost 8 bases. This CDR3 has 14 residues. The CDR3 here is CASSLPGGYSPLHF. CDR3 bases: TGTGCCAGCTCACTTCCAGGGGGCTATTCACCCCTCCACTTT.

The chain has TRBV4-3 and TRBJ1-5; no definite D call. Germline V lookup: CDR1 LGHNA, CDR2 YSLEER. This CDR3 has 17 residues. Trimming removed 0 bases at V and 6 bases at J, with 18 bases between. The CDR3 region is CASSQDLPGVEGQPQHF. The CDR3 DNA reads as TGCGCCAGCAGCCAAGACCTACCCGGGGTGGAAGGTCAGCCCCAGCATTTT.

Only a few counts were recorded for this clone. The rearrangement uses TRBV6-5 and TRBJ1-2; 10 bases align to TRBD1. CDR1 is MNHEY, CDR2 SVGAGI, per germline. CDR3 length: 14 residues. The ends lost 6 bases at V and 8 bases at J; junction bases unmatched: 9. The CDR3 reads CASSFGQGVGGYTF. CDR3 DNA: TGTGCCAGCAGCTTCGGACAGGGGGTAGGGGGCTACACCTTC.

The chain couples TRBV12-3 or TRBV12-4 to TRBJ1-1; 8 nucleotides match TRBD1. CDR3 length equals 13 residues. V lost 6 bases and J lost 6; bases outside the gene matches: 6. This CDR3 is CASRLTGDAEAFF. CDR3 DNA sequence: TGTGCCAGCAGGTTGACAGGGGATGCTGAAGCTTTCTTT.

J is TRBJ1-6 and V is TRBV12-1. TRBV12-1 is a pseudogene. The CDR3 is 15 amino acids. The CDR3 region is CASSRMSSYNSPLHF. CDR3 nucleotides: TGTGCCAGCAGTCGTATGAGCTCCTATAATTCACCCCTCCACTTT.

This clone has only a few counts. The rearrangement uses TRBV10-2 and TRBJ2-7, with 8 positions matching TRBD1. In germline, CDR1 is WSHSY, CDR2 SAAADI. The V gene end was trimmed by 6 bases and the J gene end by 2 bases; junction bases not matched to a gene: 9. CDR3 length: 15 residues. The CDR3 spells CASSRTGTGPYEQYF. In nucleotides, the CDR3 is TGCGCCAGCAGCAGGACCGGGACAGGACCCTACGAGCAGTACTTC.

The chain joins TRBV7-8 to TRBJ2-2; D is possibly TRBD2 (6 bases). CDR3 length equals 16 residues. V was trimmed by 5 bases and J by 1 base, leaving 14 bases between them. CDR1 and CDR2 (germline): SGHVS, FQNEAQ. The CDR3: CASSPPAGLNTGELFF. CDR3 nucleotide sequence: TGTGCCAGCAGCCCGCCGGCGGGATTGAACACCGGGGAGCTGTTTTTT.